This T cell receptor (beta chain) was sequenced for a study of T-cell reconstitution after alpha-beta-depleted transplantation in children. The library targeted TCRbeta and was prepared with unique molecular identifiers. TCRdb re-derived calls from the PCR reads in MiXCR, one entry per CDR3 protein. The data show roughly 89,000 distinct CDR3 sequences, 10% to 15% seen once. This CDR3 spans 15 amino acids. The V end lost 2 bases, the J end lost 2 bases, and 13 bases lay between the germline ends. Per germline, CDR1 SGDLS and CDR2 YYNGEE. The J gene is TRBJ1-2, the V gene TRBV9; D gene uncertain. The sequence was obtained from a human donor who donated a stem cell graft to a child with inherited bone marrow failure. The source material was PBMCs from the stem cell graft donor, sampled from the stem cell graft. The DNA of the CDR3 is TGTGCCAGCAGCGTTTCCGCCGATACCAACTATGGCTACACCTTC. The encoded protein is CASSVSADTNYGYTF.